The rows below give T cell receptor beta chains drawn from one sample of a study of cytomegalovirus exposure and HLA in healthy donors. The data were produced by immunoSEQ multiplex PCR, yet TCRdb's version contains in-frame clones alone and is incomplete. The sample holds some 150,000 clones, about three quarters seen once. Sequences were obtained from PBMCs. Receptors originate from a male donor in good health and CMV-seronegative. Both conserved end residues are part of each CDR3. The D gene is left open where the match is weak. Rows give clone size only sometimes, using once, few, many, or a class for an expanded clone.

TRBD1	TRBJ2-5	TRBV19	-	CASSDGQAGQETQYF	TGTGCCAGTAGCGACGGACAGGCGGGCCAAGAGACCCAGTACTTC
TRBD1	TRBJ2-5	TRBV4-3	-	CASSRKGGAETQYF	TGCGCCAGCAGCCGCAAAGGGGGCGCGGAGACCCAGTACTTC
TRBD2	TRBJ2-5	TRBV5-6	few	CASSLLAGEETQYF	TGTGCCAGCAGCTTGTTGGCGGGGGAAGAGACCCAGTACTTC
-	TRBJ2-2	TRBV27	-	CASSLLGVPNTGELFF	TGTGCCAGCAGTTTATTAGGGGTTCCCAACACCGGGGAGCTGTTTTTT
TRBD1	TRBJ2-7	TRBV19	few	CASSQTGGGNEQYF	TGTGCCAGTAGTCAGACAGGGGGTGGCAACGAGCAGTACTTC
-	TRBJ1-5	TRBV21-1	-	CASRGKIMRAGNQPQHF	TGTGCCAGCAGGGGGAAAATTATGCGGGCGGGCAATCAGCCCCAGCATTTT
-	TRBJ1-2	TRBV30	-	CAWSAYMVEGYTF	TGTGCCTGGAGTGCTTATATGGTAGAGGGCTACACCTTC
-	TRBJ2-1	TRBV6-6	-	CASSRGGNEQFF	TGTGCCAGCAGCCGAGGTGGGAATGAGCAGTTCTTC
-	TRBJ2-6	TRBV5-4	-	CASSFLLFRVADSGANVLTF	TGTGCCAGCAGCTTTTTACTCTTCAGGGTGGCGGACTCTGGGGCCAACGTCCTGACTTTC
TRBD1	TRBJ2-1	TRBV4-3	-	CASSQTWDRVYNEQFF	TGCGCCAGCAGCCAAACATGGGACAGGGTCTACAATGAGCAGTTCTTC
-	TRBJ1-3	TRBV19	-	CATKTGPSGNTIYF	TGTGCCACGAAAACAGGGCCCTCTGGAAACACCATATATTTT
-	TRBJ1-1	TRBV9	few	CASSVGDTEAFF	TGTGCCAGCAGCGTAGGCGACACTGAAGCTTTCTTT
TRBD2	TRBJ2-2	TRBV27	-	CASSRLAGGTGELFF	TGTGCCAGCAGCAGACTAGCGGGGGGCACCGGGGAGCTGTTTTTT
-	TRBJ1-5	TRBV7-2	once	CASSSEVAGWHQPQHF	TGTGCCAGCAGCTCAGAGGTTGCAGGGTGGCATCAGCCCCAGCATTTT
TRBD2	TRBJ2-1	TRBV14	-	CASSAGTSGYNEQFF	TGTGCCAGCAGCGCCGGGACTAGCGGCTACAATGAGCAGTTCTTC
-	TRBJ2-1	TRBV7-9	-	CASSLVSGALVNEQFF	TGTGCCAGCAGCTTAGTCTCGGGAGCGCTCGTGAATGAGCAGTTCTTC
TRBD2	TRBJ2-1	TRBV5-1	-	CASSLATTSGSNEQFF	TGCGCCAGCAGCTTGGCGACGACTAGCGGGTCCAATGAGCAGTTCTTC
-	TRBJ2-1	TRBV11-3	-	CASSLDGGIVNEQFF	TGTGCCAGCAGCTTAGATGGAGGGATAGTCAATGAGCAGTTCTTC
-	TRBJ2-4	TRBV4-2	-	CASSQDVRNIQYF	TGTGCCAGCAGCCAAGACGTCAGAAACATTCAGTACTTC
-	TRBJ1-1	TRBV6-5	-	CASSHVGGDTEAFF	TGTGCCAGCAGTCACGTGGGGGGGGACACTGAAGCTTTCTTT
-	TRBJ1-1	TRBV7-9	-	CASSSHLGQNTEAFF	TGTGCCAGCAGCTCCCATCTCGGACAAAACACTGAAGCTTTCTTT
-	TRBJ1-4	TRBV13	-	CASSLAQGHMGEKLFF	TGTGCCAGCAGCTTAGCACAGGGACACATGGGTGAAAAACTGTTTTTT
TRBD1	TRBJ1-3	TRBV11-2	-	CASSFYDRGTTGNTIYF	TGTGCCAGCAGCTTCTACGACAGGGGAACCACTGGAAACACCATATATTTT
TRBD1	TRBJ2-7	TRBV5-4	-	CASSGRQGSVNHEQYF	TGTGCCAGCAGCGGGAGACAGGGTAGTGTTAATCACGAGCAGTACTTC
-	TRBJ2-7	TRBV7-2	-	CASSRSYEQYF	TGTGCCAGCAGCCGTAGCTACGAGCAGTACTTC
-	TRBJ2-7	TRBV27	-	CASSSGSFTYEQYF	TGTGCCAGCAGTTCGGGATCCTTCACCTACGAGCAGTACTTC